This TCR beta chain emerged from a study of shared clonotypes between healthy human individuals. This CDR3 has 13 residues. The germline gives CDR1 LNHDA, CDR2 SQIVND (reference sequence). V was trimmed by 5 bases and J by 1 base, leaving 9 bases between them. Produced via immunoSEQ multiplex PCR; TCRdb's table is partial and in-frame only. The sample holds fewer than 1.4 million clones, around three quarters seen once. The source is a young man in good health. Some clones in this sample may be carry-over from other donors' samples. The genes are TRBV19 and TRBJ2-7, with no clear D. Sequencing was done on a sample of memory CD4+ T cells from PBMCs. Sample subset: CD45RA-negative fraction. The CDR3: CASSFPKSYEQYF. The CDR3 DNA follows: TGTGCCAGTAGTTTTCCCAAATCCTACGAGCAGTACTTC.